The subject of this entry is one T cell receptor beta chain. The sample is drawn from a study of blood T cell repertoires in COVID-19. The repertoire was sequenced with immunoSEQ multiplex PCR; TCRdb's copy has only in-frame clones and lacks some. This table has roughly 170,000 clones, about 84% appearing once. This CDR3 comprises 15 residues. Germline assignment: CDR1 MNHEY and CDR2 SVGAGI. V shed 8 bases and J 0 bases; nucleotides not matched to a gene: 5. Participant ages covered about 18 to 90 years across about two dozen US areas. Participants' own reports of clinical history determined their cohort assignment.

The receptor's source is a man aged 45 to 65 who had recovered from COVID-19. The chain links TRBV6-5 to TRBJ1-5, with 9 bases matching TRBD1. The sample comprised PBMCs or T cells enriched from blood (not recorded which). The CDR3 here is CASSGQGHSNQPQHF. The CDR3 DNA is TGTGCCAGCTCGGGACAGGGACATAGCAATCAGCCCCAGCATTTT.